The 14 T cell receptor beta chains in this list originate from one sample, sequenced in a study of blood T cell repertoires in COVID-19. Sequenced by immunoSEQ multiplex PCR; TCRdb stores in-frame clones only, minus some. There are some 77,000 clones in the sample; roughly 83% occur only once, and roughly 30% lies in the top ten. The specimen sequenced was peripheral blood. These receptors came from a man aged 70 or older with acute or convalescent COVID-19.

This clone was counted once. For the CDR3, the DNA is TGTGCCAGCAGCTTTTTGGGACTAGCGGGAGACACAGATACGCAGTATTTT. Amino acids: CASSFLGLAGDTDTQYF. This rearrangement joins TRBV7-2 to TRBJ2-3; 14 bases are shared with TRBD2. The length of the CDR3 is 17 residues. The germline gives CDR1 SGHTA, CDR2 FQGNSA. Unmatched junction bases numbered 4, after V lost 3 bases and J lost 2 bases.

The chain employs TRBV20-1 and TRBJ2-5; D is uncertain. V shed 5 bases and J shed 1 base, with 2 bases lying between them. Germline lookup yields CDR1 DFQATT and CDR2 SNEGSKA (reference sequence). The CDR3 sequence is 10 residues long. CDR3 coding DNA: TGCAGTGCTCGCCAAGAGACCCAGTACTTC. Its protein is CSARQETQYF.

The chain combines TRBV2 with TRBJ2-1; 11 positions agree with TRBD2. V dropped 2 bases and J dropped 8; count of bases not matched to a gene: 5. The CDR3 is 15 residues long. Germline V gives CDR1 SNHLY, CDR2 FYNNEI. CDR3 nucleotides: TGTGCCAGCAGTGAAACTAGCGGGAGTTTCGATGAGCAGTTCTTC. Amino acid sequence: CASSETSGSFDEQFF.

This chain joins TRBV27 and TRBJ1-2; tentatively, D is TRBD1 (6 bases). V lost 4 bases and J 2 bases, leaving 26 bases between the germline ends. This CDR3 contains 19 residues. Per the germline V gene, CDR1 is MNHEY and CDR2 is SMNVEV (reference sequence). As DNA, the CDR3 is TGTGCCAGCAGTTCCCACGGCCGACAGGAACTACTACCCAACTATGGCTACACCTTC. It encodes CASSSHGRQELLPNYGYTF.

V gene TRBV9 combines with J gene TRBJ1-3; TRBD1 matches 8 bases. V lost 0 bases, J lost 0 bases, and 2 bases stayed unmatched. The CDR3 is made up of 16 amino acids. CDR1 and CDR2 from the germline V gene are SGDLS and YYNGEE. CDR3 sequence: CASSVGDRGSGNTIYF. In nucleotides, the CDR3 is TGTGCCAGCAGCGTAGGCGACAGGGGCTCTGGAAACACCATATATTTT.

The genes are TRBV7-2 and TRBJ2-3, with TRBD2 matching over 8 bases. The CDR3 runs 15 residues. The germline V gene encodes CDR1 SGHTA and CDR2 FQGNSA. The trim removed 0 bases at V and 9 bases at J, leaving 8 bases unmatched. The CDR3 region is CASSLASGISITQYF. DNA for the CDR3: TGTGCCAGCAGCTTAGCTAGCGGGATTAGTATCACGCAGTATTTT.

This chain joins TRBV29-1 and TRBJ2-3; 8 bases fit TRBD2. CDR1 and CDR2 (germline): SQVTM, ANQGSEA. This CDR3 is built from 13 residues. The V and J ends lost 6 bases and 0 bases, in that order; junction bases with no gene match: 2. CDR3 sequence reads: CSVTSESTDTQYF. CDR3 DNA: TGCAGCGTGACTAGCGAAAGCACAGATACGCAGTATTTT.

A note on this clone: One end of the junction is discordant with germline, which a read error may explain. V gene TRBV5-1 combines with J gene TRBJ1-2; 9 nucleotides agree with TRBD1. CDR3 length: 14 residues. CDR1 is SGHRS and CDR2 is YFSETQ in the germline V gene. CDR3 loop: CASSRDRAGYDYTF. CDR3 bases: TGCGCCAGCAGCCGGGACAGGGCCGGGTATGACTACACCTTC.

The chain recombines TRBV29-1 with TRBJ1-2, with 9 nucleotides matching TRBD1. Trimming cost V 0 bases and J 5 bases; bases outside gene matches: 7. CDR1 is SQVTM, CDR2 ANQGSEA, per germline. The CDR3 length is 15 residues. CDR3 region: CSVEDLGQGDYGYTF. The DNA for the CDR3 is TGCAGCGTTGAAGACCTGGGACAGGGAGATTATGGCTACACCTTC.

The chain is built from TRBV2 and TRBJ1-1, with D uncertain. The germline V gene encodes CDR1 SNHLY and CDR2 FYNNEI. This CDR3 has 12 residues. V shed 6 bases and J shed 3 bases, with 8 bases lying between them. The CDR3 sequence: CASRDRDTEAFF. CDR3 bases: TGTGCCAGCAGAGACCGGGACACTGAAGCTTTCTTT. The full variable domain, rest sourced from reference TRBV2 and TRBJ1-1, is EPEVTQTPSHQVTQMGQEVILRCVPISNHLYFYWYRQILGQKVEFLVSFYNNEISEKSEIFDDQFSVERPDGSNFTLKIRSTKLEDSAMYFCASRDRDTEAFFGQGTRLTVV.

The chain employs TRBV19 and TRBJ1-2; 7 nucleotides agree with TRBD1. Trimming cost V 5 bases and J 8 bases; bases outside gene matches: 14. CDR3 length equals 15 residues. The germline V gene has CDR1 LNHDA and CDR2 SQIVND (reference sequence). CDR3 region: CASSSPYTGEEGYTF. DNA of the CDR3: TGTGCCAGTAGTTCTCCGTACACAGGGGAGGAAGGCTACACCTTC.

This rearrangement joins TRBV29-1 to TRBJ2-5; no clear D gene. V was clipped by 6 bases and J by 1 base, with 15 bases between them. Germline CDR1 and CDR2: SQVTM and ANQGSEA. This CDR3 is 14 amino acids long. The DNA of the CDR3 is TGCAGCGTCCCCGAGCCCCCCTCCCAAGAGACCCAGTACTTC. Protein sequence: CSVPEPPSQETQYF.

The V call is TRBV18, the J call TRBJ1-1; D unclear. The CDR3 totals 14 residues. The germline V gene has CDR1 KGHSH and CDR2 LQKENI. V shed 3 bases and J shed 1 base, with 9 bases lying between them. The CDR3 region is CASSPGRGNTEAFF. CDR3 in DNA: TGTGCCAGCTCACCGGGTCGGGGGAACACTGAAGCTTTCTTT.

This rearrangement joins TRBV24-1 to TRBJ1-1; 7 nucleotides agree with TRBD1. The CDR3 has 13 amino acids. V dropped 0 bases and J dropped 8; count of bases not matched to a gene: 2. Germline V gene lookup returns CDR1 KGHDR and CDR2 SFDVKD. The CDR3 spells CATSDLVTGEAFF. CDR3 bases: TGTGCCACCAGTGATTTGGTGACAGGGGAAGCTTTCTTT.